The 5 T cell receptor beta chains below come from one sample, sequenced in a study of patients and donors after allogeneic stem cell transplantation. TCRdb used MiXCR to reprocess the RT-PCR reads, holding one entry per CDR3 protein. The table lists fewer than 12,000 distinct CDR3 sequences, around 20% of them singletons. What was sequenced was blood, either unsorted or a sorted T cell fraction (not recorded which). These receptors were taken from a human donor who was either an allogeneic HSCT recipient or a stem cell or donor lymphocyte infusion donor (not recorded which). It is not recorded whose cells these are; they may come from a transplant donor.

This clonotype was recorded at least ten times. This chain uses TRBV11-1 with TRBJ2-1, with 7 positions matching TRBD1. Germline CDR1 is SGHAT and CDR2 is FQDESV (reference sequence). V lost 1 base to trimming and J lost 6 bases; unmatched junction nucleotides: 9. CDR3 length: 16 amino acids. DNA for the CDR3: TGTGCCAGCAGCTTAGTCACAGGGGCGGCGCGCAATGAGCAGTTCTTC. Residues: CASSLVTGAARNEQFF.

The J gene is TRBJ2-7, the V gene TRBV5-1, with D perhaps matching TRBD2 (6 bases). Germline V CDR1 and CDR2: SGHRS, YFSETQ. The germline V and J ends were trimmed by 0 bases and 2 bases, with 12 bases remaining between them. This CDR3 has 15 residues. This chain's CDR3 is CASSLGHGGTYEQYF. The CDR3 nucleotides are TGCGCCAGCAGCTTGGGCCATGGGGGGACCTACGAGCAGTACTTC. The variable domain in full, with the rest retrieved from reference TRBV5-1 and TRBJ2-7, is KAGVTQTPRYLIKTRGQQVTLSCSPISGHRSVSWYQQTPGQGLQFLFEYFSETQRNKGNFPGRFSGRQFSNSRSEMNVSTLELGDSALYLCASSLGHGGTYEQYFGPGTRLTVT.

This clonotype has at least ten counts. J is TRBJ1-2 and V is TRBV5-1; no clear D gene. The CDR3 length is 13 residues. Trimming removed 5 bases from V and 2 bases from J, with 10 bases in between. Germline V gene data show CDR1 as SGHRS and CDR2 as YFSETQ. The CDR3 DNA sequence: TGCGCCAGCAGACCGACACTAAACTATGGCTACACCTTC. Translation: CASRPTLNYGYTF.

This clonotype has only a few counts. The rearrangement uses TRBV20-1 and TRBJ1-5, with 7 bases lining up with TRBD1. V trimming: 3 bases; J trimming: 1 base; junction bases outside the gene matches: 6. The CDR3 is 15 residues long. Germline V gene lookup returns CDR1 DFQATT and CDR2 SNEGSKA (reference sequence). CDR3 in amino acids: CSASARQGSNQPQHF. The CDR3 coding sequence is TGCAGTGCTAGCGCGAGACAGGGCAGCAATCAGCCCCAGCATTTT.

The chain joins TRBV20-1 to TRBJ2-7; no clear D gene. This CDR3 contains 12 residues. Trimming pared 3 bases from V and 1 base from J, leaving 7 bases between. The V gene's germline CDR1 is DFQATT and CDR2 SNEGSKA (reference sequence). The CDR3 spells CSASGSSYEQYF. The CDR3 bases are TGCAGTGCTAGCGGCTCGTCCTACGAGCAGTACTTC.